This entry describes one TCR beta chain. Frequency shows this clonotype is medium-sized (0.01 to 0.1%); no count was noted. The clone's antigen remains unknown. The data derive from a study of CD8 T cells in cerebrospinal fluid in Alzheimer's disease (dated by TCRdb to 2019 to 2021). About the study as a whole: CSF T cell clonal expansion was assessed with two single-cell approaches: plate-based nested PCR sequencing and droplet-based sequencing. Whether clonally expanded T cells were present in cerebrospinal fluid from healthy elderly individuals and from patients with neurodegenerative disease was tested. In the droplet-based CSF analysis comparing patients with controls, there were roughly nine healthy controls (roughly 11,000 cells) and roughly nine patients with MCI or Alzheimer's disease (10,391 cells). The CSF gene-expression analysis, which included patients with Parkinson's disease, covered a total of 20 to 25 samples. Broader findings and caveats from the paper: The EBV-specific clones were neither the most highly expanded clones nor enriched among patients. The authors cautioned that detecting EBV-specific TCRs in CSF does not establish a causal link between EBV and Alzheimer's disease. The overall clonality comparison included only samples with detectable clones (about 11 healthy, 5 MCI, 5 AD, 6 PD). A higher percentage of TCRs was made up by the largest CSF clone in patients with MCI or Alzheimer's disease than in controls. In pooled data, a highly expanded clone (at least 3% of TCRs) occurred in 1 of 10 healthy subjects versus most of the 6 Alzheimer's patients.

Parkinson's disease patients served as a neurodegenerative disease comparison group, because antigen-specific T cells had previously been reported in Parkinson's disease blood. All participants were free of acute infectious disease and in good physical condition. Neurodegeneration in patients was confirmed using biomarkers including neurofilament, amyloid-beta and tau. A live/dead marker was used to sort live CSF cells for droplet-based sequencing. CSF was obtained by lumbar puncture, and immune cells were pelleted by centrifugation at 300g. Each CSF sample was checked for red blood cells, and any sample showing blood contamination was excluded. CSF cells were cryopreserved by placing the cells in freezing medium, freezing the cells overnight at -80 degrees C, and then storing the cells in liquid nitrogen. Before analysis, CSF samples were stored for less than six months. Sequences SGDLS (CDR1) and YYNGEE (CDR2) are obtained from the germline V gene. The CDR3 numbers 11 residues from cysteine through phenylalanine. The record lacks a DNA sequence.

The library was built by means of 10x single-cell sequencing. 10X Genomics single-cell V(D)J and 5' gene-expression libraries were used to profile CSF cells. An Illumina NextSeq550 was used to sequence the CSF single-cell TCR libraries. The authors processed their data as follows. After V(D)J reads were mapped to the vdj-GRCh38 alts ensemble 2.0.0 reference, the Cell Ranger vdj pipeline was used to analyse the reads. A clonotype was defined as a group of cell barcodes sharing the same set of productive CDR3 nucleotide sequences. To connect clonality with transcriptional profiles, clonotype information was added to the gene-expression metadata in Seurat v3.0. Exclusion was applied to CSF cells with more than 1,800 genes, more than 7,500 UMIs or more than 10% mitochondrial reads. CDR3-beta sequences were compared against VDJdb to identify TCRs with known antigen specificity. Clone sharing was examined by network analysis using the R package qgraph, in which only TCRs with complete alpha and beta chains were included. The reads, reprocessed by TCRdb, yield one row per CDR3 protein sequence and no DNA. The authors' filters were not applied to this entry. The record for this sample contains 880 or so distinct CDR3 sequences. The top ten hold 9.2% of the sample.

The receptor's source is a human donor with Parkinson's disease. The sequenced sample consisted of cerebrospinal fluid. The chain couples TRBV9 to TRBJ2-5. The CDR3 reads as follows: CASSTTETQYF. The reference TRBV9 and TRBJ2-5 proteins fill in what lies around the CDR3, so the full variable domain reads DSGVTQTPKHLITATGQRVTLRCSPRSGDLSVYWYQQSLDQGLQFLIQYYNGEERAKGNILERFSAQQFPDLHSELNLSSLELGDSALYFCASSTTETQYFGPGTRLLVL.